This record concerns one TCR beta chain sequence. Its antigen is currently unknown. Libraries were prepared by immunoSEQ multiplex PCR; TCRdb keeps only in-frame clonotypes and omits some of them. This table has about 27,000 clones, roughly 89% appearing once. The CDR3 consists of 16 residues. Germline loops: CDR1 SGHVS, CDR2 FQNEAQ. V was trimmed by 1 base and J by 3 bases, leaving 16 bases between them. The sample comes from a study of OX40 agonist ivuxolimab in advanced cancers. Overall study: Every 2 weeks, patients got intravenous ivuxolimab at one of six dose levels (0.01-10 mg/kg). The dose-escalation cohort had hepatocellular carcinoma, melanoma, renal cell or head and neck cancer.

Points from the study as a whole: Clonal expansion from baseline to week 6 occurred in both CD4+ and CD8+ T cells.

V and J are TRBV7-8 and TRBJ2-7, with D possibly TRBD1 on 7 matching bases. The input for sequencing was CD4+ or CD8+ T cells sorted from blood, taken in a trial of the OX40 agonist ivuxolimab. The clonotype was recovered from an adult with an advanced solid tumor such as melanoma, head and neck, liver or kidney cancer. The CDR3 bases are TGTGCCAGCAGCTTAGAGGGGGGTCAGGGGGGCTACGAGCAGTACTTC. Its translation is CASSLEGGQGGYEQYF. The full variable domain, rest sourced from reference TRBV7-8 and TRBJ2-7, is GAGVSQSPRYKVAKRGQDVALRCDPISGHVSLFWYQQALGQGPEFLTYFQNEAQLDKSGLPSDRFFAERPEGSVSTLKIQRTQQEDSAVYLCASSLEGGQGGYEQYFGPGTRLTVT.